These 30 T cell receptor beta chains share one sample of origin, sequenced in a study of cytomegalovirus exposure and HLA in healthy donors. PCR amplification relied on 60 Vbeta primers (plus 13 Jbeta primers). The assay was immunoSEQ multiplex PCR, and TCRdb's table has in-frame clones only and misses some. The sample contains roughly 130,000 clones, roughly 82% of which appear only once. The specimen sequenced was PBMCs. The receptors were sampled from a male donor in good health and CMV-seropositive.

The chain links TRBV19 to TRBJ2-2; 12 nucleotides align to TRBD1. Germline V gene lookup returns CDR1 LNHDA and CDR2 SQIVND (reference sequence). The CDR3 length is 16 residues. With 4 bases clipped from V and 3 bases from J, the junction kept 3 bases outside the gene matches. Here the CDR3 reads CASSRGTGGDTGELFF. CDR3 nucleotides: TGTGCCAGTAGTAGGGGGACAGGGGGCGACACCGGGGAGCTGTTTTTT.

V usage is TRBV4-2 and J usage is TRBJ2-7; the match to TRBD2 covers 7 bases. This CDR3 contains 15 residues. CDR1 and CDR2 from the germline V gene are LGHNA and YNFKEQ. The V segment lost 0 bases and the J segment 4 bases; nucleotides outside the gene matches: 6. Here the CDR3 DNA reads TGTGCCAGCAGCCAAGAGGGCGGGAGCGGGTACGAGCAGTACTTC. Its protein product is CASSQEGGSGYEQYF.

The CDR3 DNA reads as TGTGCCAGCAGCCAAGGGACAGCGAACACCGGGGAGCTGTTTTTT. Amino acids: CASSQGTANTGELFF. The rearrangement links TRBV4-2 to TRBJ2-2; D possibly corresponds to TRBD1 (6 bases). The length of the CDR3 is 15 residues. Germline loops: CDR1 LGHNA, CDR2 YNFKEQ. The V and J ends lost 1 base and 0 bases respectively, with 6 bases between them.

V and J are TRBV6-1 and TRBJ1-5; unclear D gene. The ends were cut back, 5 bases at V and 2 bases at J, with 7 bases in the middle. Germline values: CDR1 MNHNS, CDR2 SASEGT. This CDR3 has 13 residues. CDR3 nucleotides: TGTGCCAGCAGTTCTCAGGGCAATCAGCCCCAGCATTTT. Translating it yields CASSSQGNQPQHF.

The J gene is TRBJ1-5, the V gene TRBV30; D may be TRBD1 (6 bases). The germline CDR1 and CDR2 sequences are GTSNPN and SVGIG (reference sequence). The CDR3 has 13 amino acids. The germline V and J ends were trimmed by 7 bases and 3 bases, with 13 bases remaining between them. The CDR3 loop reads CAYSDSDNQPQHF. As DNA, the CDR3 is TGTGCCTACTCGGACAGTGACAATCAGCCCCAGCATTTT.

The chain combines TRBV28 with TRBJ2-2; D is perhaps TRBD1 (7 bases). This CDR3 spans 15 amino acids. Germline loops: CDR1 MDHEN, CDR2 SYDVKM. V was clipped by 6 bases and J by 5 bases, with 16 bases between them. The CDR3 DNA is TGTGCCAGCAGGGGGGGCAGGGGGTGGACCGGGGAGCTGTTTTTT. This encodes CASRGGRGWTGELFF.

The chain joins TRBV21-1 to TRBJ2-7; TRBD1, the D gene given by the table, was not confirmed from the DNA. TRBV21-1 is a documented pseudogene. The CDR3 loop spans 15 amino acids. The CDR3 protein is CASSKAGGDSYEQYF. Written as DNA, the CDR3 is TGTGCCAGCAGCAAAGCAGGGGGCGACTCGTACGAGCAGTACTTC.

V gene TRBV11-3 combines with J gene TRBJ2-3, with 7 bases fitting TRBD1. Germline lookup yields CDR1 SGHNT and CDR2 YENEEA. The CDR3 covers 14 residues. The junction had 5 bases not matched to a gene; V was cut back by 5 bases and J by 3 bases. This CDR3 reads CASSPSRGTDTQYF. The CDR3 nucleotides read TGTGCCAGCAGCCCCTCCAGGGGGACAGATACGCAGTATTTT.

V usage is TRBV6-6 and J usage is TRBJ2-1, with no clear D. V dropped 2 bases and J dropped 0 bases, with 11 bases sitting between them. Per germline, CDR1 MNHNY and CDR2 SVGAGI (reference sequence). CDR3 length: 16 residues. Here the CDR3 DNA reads TGTGCCAGCAGTTACGCCAGGTTAAGCTCCTACAATGAGCAGTTCTTC. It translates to CASSYARLSSYNEQFF.

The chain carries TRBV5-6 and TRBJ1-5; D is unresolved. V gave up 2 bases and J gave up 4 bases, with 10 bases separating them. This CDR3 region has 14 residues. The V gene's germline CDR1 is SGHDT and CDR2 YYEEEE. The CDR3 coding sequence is TGTGCCAGCAGCTTATTGCGTTCGAATCAGCCCCAGCATTTT. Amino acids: CASSLLRSNQPQHF.

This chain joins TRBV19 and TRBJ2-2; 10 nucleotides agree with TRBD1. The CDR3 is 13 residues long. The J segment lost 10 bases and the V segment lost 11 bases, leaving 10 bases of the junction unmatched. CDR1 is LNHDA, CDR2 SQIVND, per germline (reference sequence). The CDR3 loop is CAGKRQGAKELFF. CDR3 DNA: TGTGCCGGAAAGAGACAGGGGGCAAAGGAGCTGTTTTTT.

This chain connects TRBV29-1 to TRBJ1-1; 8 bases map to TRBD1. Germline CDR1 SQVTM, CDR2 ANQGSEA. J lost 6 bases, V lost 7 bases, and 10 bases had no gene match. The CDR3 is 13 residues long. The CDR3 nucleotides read TGCAGCGCGAACCCAGGGGGCTGGTCTGAAGCTTTCTTT. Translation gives CSANPGGWSEAFF.

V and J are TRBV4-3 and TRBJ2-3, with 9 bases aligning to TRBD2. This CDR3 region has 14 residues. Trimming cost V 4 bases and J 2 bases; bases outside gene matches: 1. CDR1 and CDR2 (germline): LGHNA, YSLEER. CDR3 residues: CASSPGLATDTQYF. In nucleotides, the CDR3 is TGCGCCAGCAGCCCGGGACTAGCCACAGATACGCAGTATTTT.

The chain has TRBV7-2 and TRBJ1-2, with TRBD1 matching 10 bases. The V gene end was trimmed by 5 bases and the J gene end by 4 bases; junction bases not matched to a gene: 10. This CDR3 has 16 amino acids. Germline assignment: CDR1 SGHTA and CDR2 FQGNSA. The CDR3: CASSQAGTGVGYGYTF. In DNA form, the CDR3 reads TGTGCCAGCAGCCAGGCCGGGACAGGGGTTGGCTATGGCTACACCTTC.

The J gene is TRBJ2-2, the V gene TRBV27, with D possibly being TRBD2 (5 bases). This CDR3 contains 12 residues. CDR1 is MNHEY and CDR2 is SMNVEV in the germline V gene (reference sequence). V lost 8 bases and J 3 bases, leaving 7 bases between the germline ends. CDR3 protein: CASSGDTGELFF. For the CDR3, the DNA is TGTGCCAGCTCCGGGGACACCGGGGAGCTGTTTTTT.

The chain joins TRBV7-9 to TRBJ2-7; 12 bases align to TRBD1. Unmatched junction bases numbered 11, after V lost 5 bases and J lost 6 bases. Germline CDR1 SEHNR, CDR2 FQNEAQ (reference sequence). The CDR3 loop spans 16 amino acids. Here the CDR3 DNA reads TGTGCCAGCAGCGCCCCGGGACAGGGGGCCATCGGCGAGCAGTACTTC. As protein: CASSAPGQGAIGEQYF.

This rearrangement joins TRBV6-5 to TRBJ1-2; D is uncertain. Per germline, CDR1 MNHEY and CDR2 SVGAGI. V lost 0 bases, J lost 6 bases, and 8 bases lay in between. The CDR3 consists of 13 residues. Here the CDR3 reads CASSYSAADGYTF. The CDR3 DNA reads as TGTGCCAGCAGTTACTCGGCGGCTGATGGCTACACCTTC.

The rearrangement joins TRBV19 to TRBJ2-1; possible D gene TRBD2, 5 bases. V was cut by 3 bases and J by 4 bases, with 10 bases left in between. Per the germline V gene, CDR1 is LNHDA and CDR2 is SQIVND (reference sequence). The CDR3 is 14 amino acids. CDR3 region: CASSIAREYNEQFF. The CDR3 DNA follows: TGTGCCAGTAGTATCGCTCGGGAATACAATGAGCAGTTCTTC.

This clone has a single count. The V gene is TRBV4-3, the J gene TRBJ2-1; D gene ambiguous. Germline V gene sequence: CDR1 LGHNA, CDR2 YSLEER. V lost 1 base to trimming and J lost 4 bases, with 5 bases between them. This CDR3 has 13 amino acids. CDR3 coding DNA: TGCGCCAGCAGCCAAGGTCCTTACAATGAGCAGTTCTTC. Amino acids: CASSQGPYNEQFF.

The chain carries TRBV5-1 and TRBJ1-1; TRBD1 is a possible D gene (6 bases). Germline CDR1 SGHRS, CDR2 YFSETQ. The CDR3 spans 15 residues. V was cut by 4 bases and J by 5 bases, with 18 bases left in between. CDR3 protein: CASSTTGPGMTEAFF. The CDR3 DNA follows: TGCGCCAGCAGCACCACAGGGCCGGGGATGACTGAAGCTTTCTTT. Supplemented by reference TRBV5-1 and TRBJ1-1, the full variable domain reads KAGVTQTPRYLIKTRGQQVTLSCSPISGHRSVSWYQQTPGQGLQFLFEYFSETQRNKGNFPGRFSGRQFSNSRSEMNVSTLELGDSALYLCASSTTGPGMTEAFFGQGTRLTVV.

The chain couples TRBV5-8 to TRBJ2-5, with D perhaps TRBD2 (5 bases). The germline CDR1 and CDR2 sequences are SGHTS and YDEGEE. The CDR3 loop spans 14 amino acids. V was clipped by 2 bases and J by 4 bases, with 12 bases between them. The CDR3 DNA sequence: TGTGCCAGCAGCTTCGCGCCGGGGATAGAGACCCAGTACTTC. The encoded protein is CASSFAPGIETQYF. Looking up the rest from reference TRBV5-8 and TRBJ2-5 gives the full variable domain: EAGVTQSPTHLIKTRGQQATLRCSPISGHTSVYWYQQALGLGLQFLLWYDEGEERNRGNFPPRFSGRQFPNYSSELNVNALELEDSALYLCASSFAPGIETQYFGPGTRLLVL.

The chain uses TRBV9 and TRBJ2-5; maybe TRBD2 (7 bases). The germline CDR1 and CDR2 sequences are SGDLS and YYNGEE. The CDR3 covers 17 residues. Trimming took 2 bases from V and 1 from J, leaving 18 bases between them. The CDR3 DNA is TGTGCCAGCAGCGTGGCCGGGGGGCTAGCGGTCCAAGAGACCCAGTACTTC. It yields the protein CASSVAGGLAVQETQYF. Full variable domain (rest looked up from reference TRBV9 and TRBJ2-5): DSGVTQTPKHLITATGQRVTLRCSPRSGDLSVYWYQQSLDQGLQFLIQYYNGEERAKGNILERFSAQQFPDLHSELNLSSLELGDSALYFCASSVAGGLAVQETQYFGPGTRLLVL.

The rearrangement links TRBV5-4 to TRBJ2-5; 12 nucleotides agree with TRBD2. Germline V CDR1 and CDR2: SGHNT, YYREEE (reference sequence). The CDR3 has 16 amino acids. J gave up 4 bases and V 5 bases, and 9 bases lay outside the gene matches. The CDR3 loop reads CASRPEWGLAGETQYF. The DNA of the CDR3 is TGTGCCAGCAGACCTGAGTGGGGACTAGCGGGAGAGACCCAGTACTTC.

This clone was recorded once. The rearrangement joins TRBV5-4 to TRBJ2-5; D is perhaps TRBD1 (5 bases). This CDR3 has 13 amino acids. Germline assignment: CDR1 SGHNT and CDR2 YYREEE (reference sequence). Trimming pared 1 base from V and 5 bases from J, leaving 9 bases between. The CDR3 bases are TGTGCCAGCAGCTTGAGGGGTTCGGAGACCCAGTACTTC. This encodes CASSLRGSETQYF.

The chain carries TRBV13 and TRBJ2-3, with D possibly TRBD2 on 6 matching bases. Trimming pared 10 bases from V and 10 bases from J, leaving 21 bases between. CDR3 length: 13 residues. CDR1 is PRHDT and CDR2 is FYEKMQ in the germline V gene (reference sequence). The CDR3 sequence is CATSSSPGRPQYF. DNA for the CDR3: TGTGCCACTTCTTCATCCCCCGGGAGACCGCAGTATTTT.

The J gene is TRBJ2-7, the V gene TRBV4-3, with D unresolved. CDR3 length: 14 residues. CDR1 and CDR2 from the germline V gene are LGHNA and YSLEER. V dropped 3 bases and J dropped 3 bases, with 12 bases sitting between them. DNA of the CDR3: TGCGCCAGCAGCCATCAAGTCCTCTACTACGAGCAGTACTTC. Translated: CASSHQVLYYEQYF.

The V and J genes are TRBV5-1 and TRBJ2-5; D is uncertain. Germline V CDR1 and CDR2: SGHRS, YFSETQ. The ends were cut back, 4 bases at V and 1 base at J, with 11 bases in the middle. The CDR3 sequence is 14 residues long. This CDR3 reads CASSHLGSQETQYF. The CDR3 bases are TGCGCCAGCAGCCATCTAGGAAGCCAAGAGACCCAGTACTTC.

In DNA, the CDR3 is TGTGCCAGCAGCGCGATGACTAGCTCCCGAGACAATGAGCAGTTCTTC. Encoded protein: CASSAMTSSRDNEQFF. The chain employs TRBV13 and TRBJ2-1; 7 bases align to TRBD2. CDR1 is PRHDT, CDR2 FYEKMQ, per germline (reference sequence). The CDR3 totals 16 residues. Trimming at V came to 5 bases and at J to 5 bases, leaving 12 bases not matched to a gene.

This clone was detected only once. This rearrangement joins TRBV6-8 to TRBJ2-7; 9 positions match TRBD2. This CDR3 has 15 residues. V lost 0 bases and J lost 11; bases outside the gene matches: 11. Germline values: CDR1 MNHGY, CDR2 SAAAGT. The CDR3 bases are TGTGCCAGCAGTTACTCGGCGGGAGGGCCACTTTCGAAGTACTTC. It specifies CASSYSAGGPLSKYF.

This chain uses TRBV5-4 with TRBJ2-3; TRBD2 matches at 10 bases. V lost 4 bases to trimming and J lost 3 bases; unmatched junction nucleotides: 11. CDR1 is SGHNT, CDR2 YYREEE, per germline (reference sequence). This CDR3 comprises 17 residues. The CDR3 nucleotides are TGTGCCAGCAGCCGTGACCCTAGCGGGAGCGGAACAGATACGCAGTATTTT. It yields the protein CASSRDPSGSGTDTQYF.